This T cell receptor (beta chain) is from a study of blood T cells in healthy people across ages. Overall study context: There was about one barcoded beta molecule captured by template switching per two T cells. Study findings and constraints: Among long-lived donors, naive CD4+ cells were more numerous and diversity higher than in aged donors. A roughly linear age-dependent decrease characterized TCR beta diversity per million T cells.

A word on this clonotype: Its antigen is still unknown.

A J-beta primer mix and a sample-barcoded 5' primer were used in a second PCR of roughly 7 to 12 cycles. MiXCR, run by TCRdb on the 5' RACE reads, gives a single entry per CDR3 protein. This sample has more than 1 million distinct CDR3 sequences, with 45% found just once. From germline, CDR1 is SGHDT and CDR2 YYEEEE. The length of the CDR3 is 14 residues. Trimming left V 5 bases short and J 0 bases short, with 11 bases between. The rearrangement joins TRBV5-6 to TRBJ2-5; D is possibly TRBD1 (5 bases). The TCR originated in a woman aged 60 to 75 in good health. What was sequenced was blood. In DNA, the CDR3 is TGTGCCAGCAGATCCGACAGACACCAAGAGACCCAGTACTTC. The encoded protein is CASRSDRHQETQYF. Filled out from reference TRBV5-6 and TRBJ2-5, the complete variable domain reads DAGVTQSPTHLIKTRGQQVTLRCSPKSGHDTVSWYQQALGQGPQFIFQYYEEEERQRGNFPDRFSGHQFPNYSSELNVNALLLGDSALYLCASRSDRHQETQYFGPGTRLLVL.